This T cell receptor (beta chain) came from a study of identical twins. Study-level findings and limits: The models systematically underestimated how much out-of-frame TCR alpha was shared in monozygotic twins.

A note on this clonotype: Its cognate antigen is unknown.

The CDR3 sequence is 16 residues long. V lost 4 bases and J lost 1, with 13 bases in between. The germline CDR1 and CDR2 sequences are MNHNS and SASEGT. MiXCR was run by TCRdb on the 5' RACE reads, yielding one entry per CDR3 protein. Seen here are 1.5 million to 2 million distinct CDR3 sequences, under 35% observed once, and the top ten hold around 0.3%. The rearrangement joins TRBV6-1 to TRBJ1-4; a possible D gene is TRBD1 (6 bases). Sample: cord blood. The sequence came from a newborn girl in good health. CDR3: CASSAGVRGTNEKLFF. The CDR3 nucleotides are TGTGCCAGCAGTGCCGGGGTCAGGGGAACTAATGAAAAACTGTTTTTT.